This TCR beta chain was sequenced during a study of OX40 agonist ivuxolimab in advanced cancers. Study information: With a range of roughly 20 to 90, age averaged approximately 54 years, and 75% to 90% were male.

This clone was counted a few times. J gave up 2 bases and V 6 bases, and 9 bases lay outside the gene matches. The CDR3 length is 15 residues. Germline lookup yields CDR1 LNHDA and CDR2 SQIVND (reference sequence). Method: immunoSEQ multiplex PCR; TCRdb's copy keeps in-frame clones and lacks some. The table shows some 65,000 clones, with about 85% occurring only once. Sequenced here: CD4+ or CD8+ T cells sorted from blood, sampled in a trial of the OX40 agonist ivuxolimab. This clonotype was sampled from an adult with an advanced solid tumor such as melanoma, head and neck, liver or kidney cancer. The chain combines TRBV19 with TRBJ1-1; 7 bases line up with TRBD1. This chain's CDR3 is CASRGTAFLNTEAFF. DNA for the CDR3: TGTGCCAGTAGAGGGACAGCCTTCCTCAACACTGAAGCTTTCTTT.